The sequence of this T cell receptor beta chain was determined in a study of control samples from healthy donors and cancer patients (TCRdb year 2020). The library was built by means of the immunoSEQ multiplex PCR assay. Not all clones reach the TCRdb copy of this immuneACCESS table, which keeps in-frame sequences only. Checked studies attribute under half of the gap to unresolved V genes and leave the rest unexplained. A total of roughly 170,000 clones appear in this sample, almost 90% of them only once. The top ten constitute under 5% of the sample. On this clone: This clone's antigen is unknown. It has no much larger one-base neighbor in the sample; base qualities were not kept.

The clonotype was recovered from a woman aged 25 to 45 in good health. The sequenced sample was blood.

The encoded CDR3 is CASSQVRGRAIYEQYF. In nucleotides, the sequence is TGCGCCAGCAGCCAAGTTCGTGGGAGGGCCATTTACGAGCAGTACTTC. The chain is made from TRBV4-1 and TRBJ2-7, and 7 bases in between align with TRBD2. Per the germline V gene, MGHRA is the CDR1 and YSYEKL is the CDR2. The germline V end is reduced by 1 base and the J end by 4 bases; junction bases left unmatched: 10. The CDR3 spans 16 residues, from the cysteine through the phenylalanine. Just the 48-base CDR3 DNA is kept, in frame starting at base 1.